This T cell receptor beta chain was found in a study of blood T cell repertoires in COVID-19. Sequencing was performed with immunoSEQ multiplex PCR; in TCRdb, only in-frame clones are kept and a portion is missing. The profile covers under 35,000 clones, with over 75% appearing a single time and approximately 5% taken by the ten largest. CDR1 and CDR2 (germline): SGHAT, FQNNGV. V was trimmed by 1 base and J by 0 bases, leaving 10 bases between them. The CDR3 consists of 16 residues. The chain couples TRBV11-2 to TRBJ1-3, with no clear D. The sequenced sample was peripheral blood. The source of this sequence is a human donor in a cohort sampled during active COVID-19. The CDR3 coding sequence is TGTGCCAGCAGCTTAGTAATGGGGAGCTCTGGAAACACCATATATTTT. It encodes CASSLVMGSSGNTIYF.